These 2 T cell receptor beta chains originate from one sample sequenced in a study of identical twins. MiXCR, applied by TCRdb to the 5' RACE reads, yields one record per CDR3 protein. In the table there are approximately 690,000 distinct CDR3 sequences, approximately 6.1% of which are singletons. Sequencing used naive T cells sorted from blood. The source is a young man in good health.

The table lists this clonotype with many counts. This chain links TRBV20-1 with TRBJ2-5, with TRBD2 identical over 8 bases. V gave up 8 bases and J gave up 1 base; unmatched junction bases: 6. Germline CDR1 DFQATT, CDR2 SNEGSKA (reference sequence). The CDR3 is 13 residues long. The CDR3 sequence is CSFYGTSQETQYF. CDR3 nucleotide sequence: TGCAGTTTTTACGGGACTAGCCAAGAGACCCAGTACTTC.

This clonotype was recorded at least ten times. This chain's CDR3 is CASRRGEGQFF. The CDR3 region has the DNA TGCGCCAGCCGCCGTGGGGAAGGGCAGTTCTTC. The rearrangement uses TRBV5-1 and TRBJ2-1; no firm D call. Germline lookup yields CDR1 SGHRS and CDR2 YFSETQ. The CDR3 is 11 amino acids. Between the trimmed V and J ends, which lost 7 bases and 12 bases, there was a span of 14 bases.